These 28 T cell receptor beta chains were all obtained from the same sample, sequenced in a study of blood T cell repertoires in COVID-19. Measured with immunoSEQ multiplex PCR; TCRdb has only the in-frame clones, and not every one. The sample includes 260,000 or so clones, roughly 90% of them seen just once. Sequencing was performed on peripheral blood. The origin of the receptors is a human donor in a cohort sampled during active COVID-19.

With regard to this clone: Additional DNA sequences in this sample encode the identical CDR3. CDR3 region: CASSLGTGASYEQYF. Here the CDR3 DNA reads TGTGCCAGCAGCTTAGGGACAGGTGCATCCTACGAGCAGTACTTC. This chain joins TRBV7-2 and TRBJ2-7; TRBD1 matches 7 bases. V shed 1 base and J 1 base; nucleotides not matched to a gene: 4. The germline V gene encodes CDR1 SGHTA and CDR2 FQGNSA. This CDR3 contains 15 residues. Filled out from reference TRBV7-2 and TRBJ2-7, the complete variable domain reads GAGVSQSPSNKVTEKGKDVELRCDPISGHTALYWYRQSLGQGLEFLIYFQGNSAPDKSGLPSDRFSAERTGGSVSTLTIQRTQQEDSAVYLCASSLGTGASYEQYFGPGTRLTVT.

V gene TRBV5-4 combines with J gene TRBJ1-1; no definite D call. This CDR3 has 16 residues. V was shortened by 7 bases and J by 5 bases, with 24 bases between the two germline ends. CDR1 is SGHNT and CDR2 is YYREEE in the germline V gene (reference sequence). CDR3 in DNA: TGTGCCAGCTTTGATGCCTTTCTCGAGAGGGAAACTGAAGCTTTCTTT. Its translation: CASFDAFLERETEAFF.

The chain recombines TRBV9 with TRBJ2-7, with 9 bases aligning to TRBD1. This CDR3 is built from 15 residues. Germline V gene sequence: CDR1 SGDLS, CDR2 YYNGEE. Trimming at V came to 0 bases and at J to 7 bases, leaving 8 bases not matched to a gene. The CDR3 DNA sequence: TGTGCCAGCAGCGTAGATCAAGGGACAGGGAGGGAGCAGTACTTC. Amino acid sequence: CASSVDQGTGREQYF.

The rearrangement joins TRBV28 to TRBJ1-4, with no clear D. There are 18 residues in the CDR3. V was trimmed by 2 bases and J by 0 bases, leaving 16 bases between them. Germline V lookup: CDR1 MDHEN, CDR2 SYDVKM. CDR3 sequence reads: CASSLPTKVEATNEKLFF. For the CDR3, the DNA is TGTGCCAGCAGTTTACCGACGAAAGTAGAGGCAACTAATGAAAAACTGTTTTTT.

The chain recombines TRBV4-3 with TRBJ1-1; 7 bases agree with TRBD1. The germline gives CDR1 LGHNA, CDR2 YSLEER. The V gene end was trimmed by 5 bases and the J gene end by 4 bases; junction bases not matched to a gene: 10. This CDR3 has 15 amino acids. The CDR3 DNA reads TGCGCCAGCAGCGCTAAGACAGGGATTAGCACTGAAGCTTTCTTT. It translates to CASSAKTGISTEAFF.

This sequence joins TRBV24-1 and TRBJ1-2, with D perhaps TRBD1 (5 bases). The CDR3 length is 16 residues. Germline-derived CDR1 and CDR2 are KGHDR and SFDVKD. V was cut by 4 bases and J by 2 bases, with 16 bases left in between. This chain's CDR3 is CATSDLLRQTNYGYTF. CDR3 coding DNA: TGTGCCACCAGTGACCTCCTCCGACAGACCAACTATGGCTACACCTTC.

The gene calls are TRBV28 and TRBJ1-2, with 8 bases matching TRBD1. CDR1 and CDR2 (germline): MDHEN, SYDVKM. The CDR3 extends over 17 amino acids. The ends lost 4 bases at V and 2 bases at J; junction bases unmatched: 12. CDR3 in amino acids: CASSSDREESRNYGYTF. CDR3 in DNA: TGTGCCAGCAGTTCGGACAGGGAGGAAAGTAGAAACTATGGCTACACCTTC.

The chain has TRBV7-6 and TRBJ2-5, with 7 bases lining up with TRBD1. J was trimmed by 3 bases and V by 5 bases; bases with no gene match: 3. CDR1 is SGHVS, CDR2 FNYEAQ, per germline. There are 13 residues in the CDR3. The CDR3 here is CASSLGQEETQYF. The CDR3 DNA follows: TGTGCCAGCAGCCTAGGACAGGAAGAGACCCAGTACTTC. Variable domain in full (rest from reference TRBV7-6 and TRBJ2-5): GAGVSQSPRYKVTKRGQDVALRCDPISGHVSLYWYRQALGQGPEFLTYFNYEAQQDKSGLPNDRFSAERPEGSISTLTIQRTEQRDSAMYRCASSLGQEETQYFGPGTRLLVL.

This rearrangement joins TRBV5-6 to TRBJ2-7, with D possibly TRBD2 on 6 matching bases. The CDR3 loop spans 13 amino acids. Trimming took off 4 bases at V and 4 bases at J, with 12 bases between the two ends. Germline loops: CDR1 SGHDT, CDR2 YYEEEE. CDR3 amino acids: CASSGGTSYEQYF. In DNA, the CDR3 is TGTGCCAGCAGCGGTGGGACTTCTTACGAGCAGTACTTC.

The V call is TRBV10-3, the J call TRBJ1-3; a weak D match, TRBD1 (5 bases). The CDR3 runs 15 residues. CDR1 ENHRY and CDR2 SYGVKD come from the germline V gene. Trimming left V 6 bases short and J 0 bases short, with 12 bases between. CDR3 sequence (DNA): TGTGCCATCAGCCAGACAGTCTCCTCTGGAAACACCATATATTTT. It specifies CAISQTVSSGNTIYF.

The chain employs TRBV28 and TRBJ1-3; D is perhaps TRBD1 (5 bases). V lost 1 base and J lost 0, with 10 bases in between. This CDR3 has 16 residues. Germline CDR1 and CDR2: MDHEN and SYDVKM. The CDR3 region is CASSLSGLHSGNTIYF. In nucleotides, the CDR3 is TGTGCCAGCAGTTTATCAGGGCTCCACTCTGGAAACACCATATATTTT.

The V call is TRBV9, the J call TRBJ2-7; 7 nucleotides agree with TRBD1. V was pared by 2 bases and J by 6 bases, with 5 bases of the junction left unmatched. The CDR3 contains 13 residues. Per germline, CDR1 SGDLS and CDR2 YYNGEE. CDR3 amino acids: CASSVTGDGEQYF. The CDR3 nucleotides are TGTGCCAGCAGCGTCACAGGGGACGGCGAGCAGTACTTC.

This clone was observed once. The chain employs TRBV5-1 and TRBJ2-7; 9 bases align to TRBD2. In germline, CDR1 is SGHRS, CDR2 YFSETQ. There are 15 residues in the CDR3. The V segment lost 3 bases and the J segment 2 bases; nucleotides outside the gene matches: 6. CDR3 loop: CASSSRGGGPYEQYF. CDR3 coding DNA: TGCGCCAGCAGCTCCCGCGGGGGGGGGCCCTACGAGCAGTACTTC.

The chain recombines TRBV25-1 with TRBJ1-4, with 8 bases identical to TRBD1. The CDR3 contains 14 residues. V trimming: 6 bases; J trimming: 7 bases; junction bases outside the gene matches: 7. Germline V gene sequence: CDR1 MGHDK, CDR2 SYGVNS. The CDR3 loop is CASSRTGFGEKLFF. For the CDR3, the DNA is TGTGCCAGCAGCAGGACAGGGTTCGGTGAAAAACTGTTTTTT.

The gene calls are TRBV5-4 and TRBJ1-4; the D is unclear. Between the trimmed V and J ends, which lost 1 base and 7 bases, there was a span of 11 bases. The CDR3 loop spans 14 amino acids. The germline CDR1 and CDR2 sequences are SGHNT and YYREEE (reference sequence). The CDR3 sequence is CASSLSGLSEKLFF. CDR3 nucleotides: TGTGCCAGCAGCTTGAGCGGTCTCAGTGAAAAACTGTTTTTT.

The chain links TRBV30 to TRBJ1-3; the D is unclear. The CDR3 has 13 amino acids. CDR1 is GTSNPN and CDR2 is SVGIG in the germline V gene (reference sequence). V was cut by 0 bases and J by 8 bases, with 11 bases left in between. The CDR3 coding sequence is TGTGCCTGGAGTGTGACAAGGAAGGACACCATATATTTT. As protein: CAWSVTRKDTIYF.

V gene TRBV6-5 combines with J gene TRBJ2-7; D possibly corresponds to TRBD2 (6 bases). CDR3 length equals 15 residues. Trimming took off 3 bases at V and 6 bases at J, with 18 bases between the two ends. Germline V gives CDR1 MNHEY, CDR2 SVGAGI. DNA for the CDR3: TGTGCCAGCAGTTATTTCGGACTACCCTTTCCCGAGCAGTACTTC. Translated: CASSYFGLPFPEQYF.

In its sample, this clone is medium-sized. The chain joins TRBV6-2 or TRBV6-3 to TRBJ2-1; TRBD1 might be the D (6 bases). This CDR3 region has 12 residues. Germline V gene sequence: CDR1 MNHEY, CDR2 SVGEGT. V dropped 5 bases and J dropped 14 bases, with 16 bases sitting between them. CDR3 DNA: TGTGCCAGCAGTCCAGGGGCTCCAAAGGAGTTCTTC. It specifies CASSPGAPKEFF.

The chain recombines TRBV4-3 with TRBJ2-7; unclear D gene. Looked up from germline, CDR1 is LGHNA and CDR2 is YSLEER. The CDR3 extends over 12 amino acids. Trimming took off 1 base at V and 6 bases at J, with 7 bases between the two ends. This chain's CDR3 is CASSQGSGEQYF. The CDR3 nucleotides read TGCGCCAGCAGCCAAGGTTCGGGCGAGCAGTACTTC.

The chain links TRBV6-6 to TRBJ2-7; possibly TRBD2 for D (6 bases). Trimming stripped 8 bases from V and 2 bases from J, with 10 bases between. The CDR3 contains 12 residues. CDR1 and CDR2 from the germline V gene are MNHNY and SVGAGI (reference sequence). The CDR3 DNA reads as TGTGCCAGCTCCGGGGGTCCCTACGAGCAGTACTTC. Translation: CASSGGPYEQYF.

This CDR3 is CAPQGRNEQYF. The CDR3 region has the DNA TGTGCCCCTCAAGGGAGGAACGAGCAGTACTTC. This sequence joins TRBV24-1 and TRBJ2-7; possibly TRBD2 for D (6 bases). Germline CDR1 is KGHDR and CDR2 is SFDVKD. This CDR3 spans 11 amino acids. The V gene lost 12 bases and the J gene lost 5 bases, with 13 bases spanning the gap.

This clone was detected only a few times. Other DNA sequences within the sample encode an identical CDR3. The CDR3 sequence: CATGASTDTQYF. CDR3 bases: TGTGCCACCGGAGCTAGCACAGATACGCAGTATTTT. The rearrangement links TRBV24-1 to TRBJ2-3; no definite D call. Germline V gene data show CDR1 as KGHDR and CDR2 as SFDVKD. The V end lost 9 bases, the J end lost 0 bases, and 6 bases lay between the germline ends. The CDR3 length is 12 residues.

J is TRBJ2-1 and V is TRBV6-5; D remains ambiguous. The germline CDR1 and CDR2 sequences are MNHEY and SVGAGI. V was cut by 9 bases and J by 0 bases, with 9 bases left in between. This CDR3 has 13 residues. The CDR3 nucleotides read TGTGCCAGTATGCCGGGCTCCTACAATGAGCAGTTCTTC. It codes for CASMPGSYNEQFF.

The chain links TRBV5-4 to TRBJ1-2; D is unresolved. The germline V and J ends were trimmed by 4 bases and 3 bases, with 13 bases remaining between them. The CDR3 is 14 residues long. Germline loops: CDR1 SGHNT, CDR2 YYREEE (reference sequence). The CDR3, as DNA: TGTGCCAGCAGCCCCCAGACTGATTACTATGGCTACACCTTC. This gives the protein CASSPQTDYYGYTF.

The chain joins TRBV7-6 to TRBJ1-4, with 7 bases identical to TRBD1. Germline CDR1 is SGHVS and CDR2 is FNYEAQ. The V and J ends lost 5 bases and 10 bases, in that order; junction bases with no gene match: 16. This CDR3 has 16 amino acids. CDR3 coding DNA: TGTGCCAGCAGCCGGAACTCCGGGACAGAGTGGGCAAAACTGTTTTTT. Its protein product is CASSRNSGTEWAKLFF.

The chain links TRBV5-1 to TRBJ1-1; 9 nucleotides agree with TRBD1. Unmatched junction bases numbered 13, after V lost 4 bases and J lost 0 bases. CDR3 length equals 18 residues. Looked up from germline, CDR1 is SGHRS and CDR2 is YFSETQ. The CDR3 protein is CASSPKPGQGLVNTEAFF. In DNA form, the CDR3 reads TGCGCCAGCAGCCCAAAACCGGGACAGGGTCTGGTGAACACTGAAGCTTTCTTT.

This rearrangement joins TRBV2 to TRBJ2-5; 9 nucleotides agree with TRBD2. The germline CDR1 and CDR2 sequences are SNHLY and FYNNEI. The CDR3 covers 15 residues. V shed 7 bases and J 1 base; nucleotides not matched to a gene: 7. The CDR3 DNA sequence: TGTGCCAGCACGCAGTTAGCGGGGGTCCAAGAGACCCAGTACTTC. It encodes CASTQLAGVQETQYF.

This chain uses TRBV11-2 with TRBJ2-6, with D possibly TRBD2 on 6 matching bases. Between the trimmed V and J ends, which lost 0 bases and 4 bases, there was a span of 10 bases. The CDR3 sequence is 16 residues long. CDR1 and CDR2 from the germline V gene are SGHAT and FQNNGV. The CDR3 loop reads CASSLEVGGGANVLTF. The CDR3 DNA sequence: TGTGCCAGCAGCTTAGAGGTCGGGGGAGGGGCCAACGTCCTGACTTTC.